Presented here are 16 T cell receptor beta chains from one specimen sequenced in a study of blood T cell repertoires in COVID-19. Profiled with immunoSEQ multiplex PCR; TCRdb holds only in-frame clones, not every one. The sample has about 240,000 clones, roughly 83% seen once. Sequencing input: peripheral blood. The receptor source for this set is an elderly woman with acute or convalescent COVID-19.

This rearrangement joins TRBV19 to TRBJ2-5; TRBD2 matches at 7 bases. Germline trimming cut 3 bases from V and 5 bases from J; bases unmatched to any gene: 6. CDR3 length: 14 amino acids. Germline V lookup: CDR1 LNHDA, CDR2 SQIVND (reference sequence). CDR3 loop: CASSISGGGETQYF. The CDR3 DNA follows: TGTGCCAGTAGTATCTCGGGGGGAGGGGAGACCCAGTACTTC.

This clone was seen once. The chain links TRBV5-1 to TRBJ2-1; 11 bases are shared with TRBD2. CDR1 SGHRS and CDR2 YFSETQ come from the germline V gene. The CDR3 spans 15 residues. With V trimmed by 5 bases and J by 6 bases, 7 bases remained unmatched. The CDR3 DNA is TGCGCCAGCAGTTCCGTAGCGGGGGGGCCCAATGAGCAGTTCTTC. Protein: CASSSVAGGPNEQFF.

This clone was seen once. The V and J genes are TRBV27 and TRBJ1-2; 8 bases align to TRBD1. Germline trimming cut 4 bases from V and 0 bases from J; bases unmatched to any gene: 16. Germline CDR1 reads MNHEY; CDR2 reads SMNVEV (reference sequence). The CDR3 loop spans 19 amino acids. CDR3 DNA sequence: TGTGCCAGCAGTTCAAAGAGCGTTGGACAGGGTCTAGCTAACTATGGCTACACCTTC. As protein: CASSSKSVGQGLANYGYTF.

V is TRBV5-1 and J is TRBJ1-1, with TRBD1 matching 8 bases. This CDR3 comprises 19 residues. Trimming removed 4 bases from V and 1 base from J; junction bases left unmatched: 18. Germline loops: CDR1 SGHRS, CDR2 YFSETQ. Here the CDR3 reads CASSLGQGEGVRWNTEAFF. The CDR3, as DNA: TGCGCCAGCAGCCTCGGACAGGGAGAAGGGGTTCGGTGGAACACTGAAGCTTTCTTT.

The rearrangement uses TRBV6-6 and TRBJ1-4; the D gene is possibly TRBD1 (6 bases). Looked up from germline, CDR1 is MNHNY and CDR2 is SVGAGI (reference sequence). The CDR3 extends over 16 amino acids. Deletions cut 6 bases from V and 0 bases from J, with 14 bases between. CDR3 sequence (DNA): TGTGCCAGCAGCCAAGGACAGATTGCAACTAATGAAAAACTGTTTTTT. Translated: CASSQGQIATNEKLFF.

J is TRBJ1-4 and V is TRBV4-1; 8 bases map to TRBD1. Germline assignment: CDR1 MGHRA and CDR2 YSYEKL. Trimming took 4 bases from V and 3 from J; bases not matched to a gene: 10. This CDR3 contains 17 residues. The CDR3 region is CASSPGQGATANEKLFF. The CDR3 DNA follows: TGCGCCAGCAGCCCCGGACAGGGAGCAACAGCTAATGAAAAACTGTTTTTT.

The V call is TRBV5-4, the J call TRBJ1-2, with a possible D match to TRBD1 (5 bases). Trimming removed 9 bases from V and 13 bases from J, with 22 bases in between. The germline V gene has CDR1 SGHNT and CDR2 YYREEE (reference sequence). This CDR3 region has 12 residues. The CDR3 coding sequence is TGTGCCACCAAAGGTCCAGGGTACCCCTCCACCTTC. Translating gives CATKGPGYPSTF.

The V call is TRBV28, the J call TRBJ2-2, with unresolved D. V lost 2 bases and J 1 base, leaving 5 bases between the germline ends. Germline V gene data show CDR1 as MDHEN and CDR2 as SYDVKM. The CDR3 totals 14 residues. The CDR3 nucleotides are TGTGCCAGCAGTTTAACTAAGAACACCGGGGAGCTGTTTTTT. Translating gives CASSLTKNTGELFF.

This chain joins TRBV28 and TRBJ2-5; no clear D. V was shortened by 6 bases and J by 5 bases, with 16 bases between the two germline ends. Germline CDR1 MDHEN, CDR2 SYDVKM. This CDR3 region has 14 residues. CDR3 residues: CASSLPTIRETQYF. In DNA form, the CDR3 reads TGTGCCAGCAGCCTCCCGACAATCAGGGAGACCCAGTACTTC.

The rearrangement joins TRBV15 to TRBJ1-3, with D possibly TRBD1 on 6 matching bases. Trimming removed 2 bases at V and 8 bases at J, with 19 bases between. This CDR3 is built from 16 residues. The V gene's germline CDR1 is LNHNV and CDR2 YYDKDF (reference sequence). CDR3 DNA: TGTGCCACCAGCAGACCAACGACAGGAAAGTTCGACACCATATATTTT. Its protein is CATSRPTTGKFDTIYF. The full variable domain, in which reference TRBV15 and TRBJ1-3 provide the parts outside the CDR3, is DAMVIQNPRYQVTQFGKPVTLSCSQTLNHNVMYWYQQKSSQAPKLLFHYYDKDFNNEADTPDNFQSRRPNTSFCFLDIRSPGLGDTAMYLCATSRPTTGKFDTIYFGEGSWLTVV.

V gene TRBV13 combines with J gene TRBJ2-1; a weak D match, TRBD1 (5 bases). Germline CDR1 reads PRHDT; CDR2 reads FYEKMQ (reference sequence). The V end lost 3 bases, the J end lost 0 bases, and 15 bases lay between the germline ends. This CDR3 has 17 residues. The CDR3 nucleotides read TGTGCCAGCAGCTTCTCACCGACAGAGAGCTCCTACAATGAGCAGTTCTTC. It codes for CASSFSPTESSYNEQFF.

The J gene is TRBJ1-2, the V gene TRBV5-4; TRBD1 matches 9 bases. The CDR3 is made up of 16 amino acids. Trimming removed 5 bases from V and 4 bases from J; junction bases left unmatched: 12. Germline values: CDR1 SGHNT, CDR2 YYREEE (reference sequence). DNA of the CDR3: TGTGCCAGCAGTAGCCGGGACAGGGAACCTCTCTATGGCTACACCTTC. Translating gives CASSSRDREPLYGYTF. Complete variable domain (other parts from reference TRBV5-4 and TRBJ1-2): ETGVTQSPTHLIKTRGQQVTLRCSSQSGHNTVSWYQQALGQGPQFIFQYYREEENGRGNFPPRFSGLQFPNYSSELNVNALELDDSALYLCASSSRDREPLYGYTFGSGTRLTVV.

V gene TRBV3-1 (or the pseudogene TRBV3-2) combines with J gene TRBJ1-5, with D unclear. CDR1 LGHDT and CDR2 YNNKEL come from the germline V gene (reference sequence). Between the trimmed V and J ends, which lost 4 bases and 4 bases, there was a span of 11 bases. This CDR3 region has 14 residues. The CDR3 loop is CASSLSAANQPQHF. The CDR3 bases are TGTGCCAGCAGCCTCAGTGCCGCAAATCAGCCCCAGCATTTT.

The rearrangement links TRBV19 to TRBJ2-7; tentatively, D is TRBD1 (6 bases). The ends were cut back, 1 base at V and 2 bases at J, with 12 bases in the middle. Per germline, CDR1 LNHDA and CDR2 SQIVND (reference sequence). The CDR3 consists of 15 residues. The CDR3 DNA reads TGTGCCAGTAGTATAGGGGCAGGGGTAACCTACGAGCAGTACTTC. Protein: CASSIGAGVTYEQYF.

This chain connects TRBV6-5 to TRBJ1-3; D is unclear. Germline assignment: CDR1 MNHEY and CDR2 SVGAGI. The CDR3 covers 12 residues. V was shortened by 2 bases and J by 4 bases, with 3 bases between the two germline ends. The CDR3 nucleotides are TGTGCCAGCAGTTACCCAGGAAACACCATATATTTT. Its translation: CASSYPGNTIYF.

This chain uses TRBV4-2 with TRBJ1-2; TRBD1 aligns across 7 bases. Germline V gene sequence: CDR1 LGHNA, CDR2 YNFKEQ. The CDR3 spans 16 residues. Unmatched junction bases numbered 7, after V lost 1 base and J lost 2 bases. CDR3 nucleotides: TGTGCCAGCAGCCAAGCTCAACAGGGGCCCAACTATGGCTACACCTTC. It specifies CASSQAQQGPNYGYTF.